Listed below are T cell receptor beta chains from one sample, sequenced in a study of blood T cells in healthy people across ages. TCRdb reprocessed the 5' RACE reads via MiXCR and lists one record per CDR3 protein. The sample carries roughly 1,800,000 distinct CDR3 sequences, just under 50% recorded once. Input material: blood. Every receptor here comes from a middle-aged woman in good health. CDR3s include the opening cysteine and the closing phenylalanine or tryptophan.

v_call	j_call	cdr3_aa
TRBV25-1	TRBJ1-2	CASKGQPNSYGYTF
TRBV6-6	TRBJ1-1	CASSSDSFTAFF
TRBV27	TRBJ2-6	CASSQPSRGANVLTF
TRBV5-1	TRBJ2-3	CASSLLRTARTDTQYF
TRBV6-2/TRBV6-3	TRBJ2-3	CASSYQAGVTDTQYF
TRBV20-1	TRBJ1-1	CSALPLAGIQAFF
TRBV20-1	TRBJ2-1	CSARVSRSYEQFF
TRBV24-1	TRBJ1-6	CATSGGTGNSPLHF
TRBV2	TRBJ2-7	CASGPGSSYEQYF
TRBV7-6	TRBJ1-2	CASSPTVPGGYTF
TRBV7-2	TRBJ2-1	CASSSRGAVLNEQFF
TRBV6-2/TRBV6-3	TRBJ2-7	CASGGLYEQYF
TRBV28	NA	CAGSSGLGVFETQYF
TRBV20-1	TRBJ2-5	CSARDRGRSRETQYF
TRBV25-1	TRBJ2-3	CASTHGEKNTDTQYF
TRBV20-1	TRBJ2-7	CNARGLAGSSYEQYF
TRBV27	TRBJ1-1	CASSLDRTGTNTEAFF
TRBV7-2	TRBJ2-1	CASSFRGQGDNEQFF
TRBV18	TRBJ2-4	CASSPPGPPTGKNIQYF
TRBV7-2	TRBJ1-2	CASSLDRANGYTF
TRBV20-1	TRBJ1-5	CSASDRGYSNQPQHF
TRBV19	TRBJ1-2	CATATGTPQNYGYTF
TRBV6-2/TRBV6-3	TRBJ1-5	CASSYSGDSRLYQPQHF
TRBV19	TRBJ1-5	CASSTDRVGSQPQHF
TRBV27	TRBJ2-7	CASSPVRDGAYEQYF
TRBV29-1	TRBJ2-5	CSVEAPGETQYF
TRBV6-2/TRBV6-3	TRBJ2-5	CASSWTPGETQYF
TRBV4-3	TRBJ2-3	CASSQRGDGADTQYF
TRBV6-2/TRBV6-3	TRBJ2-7	CASRTTVSAYEQYF
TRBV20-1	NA	CSTKTVRSYNEQYF
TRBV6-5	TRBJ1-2	CASSPQQGGGGYTF
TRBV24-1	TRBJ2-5	CATSASGTRGSQETQYF
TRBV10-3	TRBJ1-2	CATGTAGDLVYGYTF
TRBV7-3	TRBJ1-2	CASSLIPSLGGSYGYTF
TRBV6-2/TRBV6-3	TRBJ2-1	CASSLRGGDSYNEQFF